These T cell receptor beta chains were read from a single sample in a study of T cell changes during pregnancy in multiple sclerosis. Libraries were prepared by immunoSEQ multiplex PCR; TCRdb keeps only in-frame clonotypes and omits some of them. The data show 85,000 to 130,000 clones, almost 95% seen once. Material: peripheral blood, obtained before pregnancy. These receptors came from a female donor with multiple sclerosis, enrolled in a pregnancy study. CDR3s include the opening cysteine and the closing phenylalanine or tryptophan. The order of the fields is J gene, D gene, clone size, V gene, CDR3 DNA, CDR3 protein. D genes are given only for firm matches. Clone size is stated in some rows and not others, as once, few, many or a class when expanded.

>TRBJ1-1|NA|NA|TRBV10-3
TGTGCCATCAGTGGCCAGGGGTCCACTGAAGCTTTCTTT
CAISGQGSTEAFF
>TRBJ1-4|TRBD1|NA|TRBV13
TGTGCCAGCAGCCCCGGGACAGGTTTTGAAAAACTGTTTTTT
CASSPGTGFEKLFF
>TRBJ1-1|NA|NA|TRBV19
TGTGCCACCACAAAACAGATTTTCATGAACACTGAAGCTTTCTTT
CATTKQIFMNTEAFF
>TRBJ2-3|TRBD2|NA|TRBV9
TGTGCCAGCAGCGTCTCAGGGACTAGTTGGGCGCAGTATTTT
CASSVSGTSWAQYF
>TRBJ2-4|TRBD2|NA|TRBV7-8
TGTGCCAGCAGCCCCTCGGGAGGGGGGCTGGGCAAAAACATTCAGTACTTC
CASSPSGGGLGKNIQYF
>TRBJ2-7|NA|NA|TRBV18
TGTGCCAGCTCACCCTACGTGAGGGCGGGGCCGGCCTCCGAGCAGTACTTC
CASSPYVRAGPASEQYF
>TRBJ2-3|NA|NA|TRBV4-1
TGCGCCAGCAGCCGAAGACTAGACGACACAGATACGCAGTATTTT
CASSRRLDDTDTQYF
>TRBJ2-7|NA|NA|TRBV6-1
TGTGCCAGCAGTCAATACGAGCAGTACTTC
CASSQYEQYF
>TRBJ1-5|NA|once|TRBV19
TGTGCCAGTAGTATGGGTATTGGGGGGGGAAGCAATCAGCCCCAGCATTTT
CASSMGIGGGSNQPQHF
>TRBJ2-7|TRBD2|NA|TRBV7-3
TGTGCCAGCAGCCTTCTAGCGGGAGCCGGCGAGCAGTACTTC
CASSLLAGAGEQYF
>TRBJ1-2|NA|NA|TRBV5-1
TGCGCCAGCAGCTTGTCCGGTCTTTCGGGCTATGGCTACACCTTC
CASSLSGLSGYGYTF
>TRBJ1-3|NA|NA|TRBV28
TGTGCCAGCAGTTTATGGGGGGGGCGCGGAAACACCATATATTTT
CASSLWGGRGNTIYF
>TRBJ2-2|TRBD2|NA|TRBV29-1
TGCAGTATCCTAGCGGAAAACACCGGGGAGCTGTTTTTT
CSILAENTGELFF
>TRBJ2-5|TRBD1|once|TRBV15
TGTGCCACCAGCCCCGGGACAGGGGTACGGGAGACCCAGTACTTC
CATSPGTGVRETQYF
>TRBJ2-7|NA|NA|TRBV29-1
TGCAGCGTTGAAGGAGGATCGGCAGGGATGAACGAGCAGTACTTC
CSVEGGSAGMNEQYF
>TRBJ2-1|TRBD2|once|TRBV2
TGTGCCAGCATCGGGACTAGCGGGAATGGTGAGCAGTTCTTC
CASIGTSGNGEQFF
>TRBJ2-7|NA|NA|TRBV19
TGTGCCAGTAGTTCTTTTGTAGGTGGGGGGTACGAGCAGTACTTC
CASSSFVGGGYEQYF
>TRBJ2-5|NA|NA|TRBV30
TGTGCCTGGAGTCCGGCTGCGGTGCCGCAAGAGACCCAGTACTTC
CAWSPAAVPQETQYF
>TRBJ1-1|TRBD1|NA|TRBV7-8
TGTGCCAGCAGCCGAGGGGACAGACTGAAGATCGCTGAAGCTTTCTTT
CASSRGDRLKIAEAFF
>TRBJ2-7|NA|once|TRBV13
TGTGCCACCGGGGAAATCGGGTACGAGCAGTACTTC
CATGEIGYEQYF
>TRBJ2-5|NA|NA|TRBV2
TGTGCCAGCAGTGAAGTGGGAGGACAAGAGACCCAGTACTTC
CASSEVGGQETQYF
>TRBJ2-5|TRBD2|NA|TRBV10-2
TGCGCCAGCAGTGACGTCGGTAGCGGGAGAAAGACCCAGTACTTC
CASSDVGSGRKTQYF
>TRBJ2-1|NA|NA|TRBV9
TGTGCCAGCAGCGTAGGAACTTTCGAGCAGTTCTTC
CASSVGTFEQFF
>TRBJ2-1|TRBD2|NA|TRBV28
TGTGCCAGCAGTTTATCGGGACTAGCGGGAGGGCCAGATGAGCAGTTCTTC
CASSLSGLAGGPDEQFF
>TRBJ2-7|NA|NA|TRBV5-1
TGCGCCAGCAGGAGCCAAACAGTTCCTACCAGCAACGAGCAGTACTTC
CASRSQTVPTSNEQYF
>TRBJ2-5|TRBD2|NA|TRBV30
TGTGCCTGGAGTGGGGGCGGGGGGAGGGAGACCCAGTACTTC
CAWSGGGGRETQYF
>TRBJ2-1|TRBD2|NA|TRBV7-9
TGTGCCAGCAGCTCTAAAAGGACTAGCGGGTACAATGAGCAGTTCTTC
CASSSKRTSGYNEQFF
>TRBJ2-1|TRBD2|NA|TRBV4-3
TGCGCCAGCAGCCAAGTAGGAAGCGGGAAAAATGAGCAGTTCTTC
CASSQVGSGKNEQFF